This T cell receptor beta chain was recovered during a study of shared clonotypes between healthy human individuals. The quantity of DNA used in unsorted PBMC replicate PCRs was approximately 300 ng, corresponding to about 30,000 T cell genomes. Ten immunoSEQ deep assay plates were used to sequence the DNA of unsorted PBMCs. TCRdb keeps only in-frame clones here, not all; method: immunoSEQ multiplex PCR. Of roughly 490,000 clones in the sample, over 65% were seen once. The V end lost 3 bases, the J end lost 1 base, and 6 bases lay between the germline ends. Germline CDR1 SEHNR, CDR2 FQNEAQ (reference sequence). This CDR3 region has 13 residues.

The rearrangement joins TRBV7-9 to TRBJ1-1; D unresolved. The receptor comes from a woman between 40 and 50 years old in good health. Some clones in this sample may be carry-over from other donors' samples. Sequencing was performed on PBMCs. In nucleotides, the CDR3 is TGTGCCAGCAGCTTCACAGCGAACACTGAAGCTTTCTTT. Its protein product is CASSFTANTEAFF.